The 10 T cell receptor beta chains in this list originate from one sample, sequenced in a study of blood T cell repertoires in COVID-19. The protocol was immunoSEQ multiplex PCR, while the TCRdb copy is restricted to in-frame clones and leaves out a portion. The sample carries about 97,000 clones, about 91% recorded once. Sequenced input: peripheral blood. Every receptor here comes from a man in his late teens or twenties with acute or convalescent COVID-19.

The chain carries TRBV7-2 and TRBJ2-1, with 12 bases identical to TRBD2. The CDR3 covers 17 residues. Germline trimming cut 7 bases from V and 7 bases from J; bases unmatched to any gene: 14. Germline CDR1 SGHTA, CDR2 FQGNSA. CDR3 in amino acids: CASTPMRLAGEVNEQFF. CDR3 DNA: TGTGCCAGCACCCCCATGAGACTAGCGGGAGAAGTGAATGAGCAGTTCTTC.

This clone has only one observation. The chain has TRBV5-4 and TRBJ1-2; tentative D call: TRBD1 (5 bases). Trimming left V 0 bases short and J 4 bases short, with 10 bases between. Germline CDR1 is SGHNT and CDR2 is YYREEE (reference sequence). The CDR3 is made up of 14 amino acids. CDR3 in DNA: TGTGCCAGCAGCTTGGAAGGGGCCTCCTATGGCTACACCTTC. Amino acids: CASSLEGASYGYTF.

This rearrangement joins TRBV19 to TRBJ1-5; tentatively, D is TRBD1 (6 bases). Trimming removed 2 bases at V and 2 bases at J, with 13 bases between. The CDR3 sequence is 16 residues long. The V gene's germline CDR1 is LNHDA and CDR2 SQIVND (reference sequence). Here the CDR3 reads CASSIRRGGGNQPQHF. The CDR3 nucleotides are TGTGCCAGTAGTATAAGGCGTGGGGGCGGCAATCAGCCCCAGCATTTT.

The gene calls are TRBV11-2 and TRBJ1-3; 11 nucleotides match TRBD1. CDR1 is SGHAT and CDR2 is FQNNGV in the germline V gene. The CDR3 spans 16 residues. V gave up 4 bases and J gave up 1 base; unmatched junction bases: 3. Written as DNA, the CDR3 is TGTGCCAGCAGCTATGGGGACAGGGGGTCTGGAAACACCATATATTTT. This sequence encodes CASSYGDRGSGNTIYF.

This chain uses TRBV9 with TRBJ1-1, with 8 bases that match TRBD1. The V segment lost 4 bases and the J segment 5 bases; nucleotides outside the gene matches: 10. The CDR3 loop spans 15 amino acids. Germline CDR1 is SGDLS and CDR2 is YYNGEE. CDR3 in amino acids: CASSKFGTGWTEAFF. CDR3 coding DNA: TGTGCCAGCAGCAAGTTCGGGACAGGATGGACTGAAGCTTTCTTT.

The chain has TRBV27 and TRBJ1-4; D is undetermined. Germline CDR1 MNHEY, CDR2 SMNVEV (reference sequence). CDR3 length: 17 residues. Between the trimmed V and J ends, which lost 5 bases and 1 base, there was a span of 17 bases. CDR3 sequence (DNA): TGTGCCAGCAGTCTTCACACCTCCGGAGGAACTAATGAAAAACTGTTTTTT. Its protein product is CASSLHTSGGTNEKLFF.

The chain combines TRBV29-1 with TRBJ1-1; a weak D match, TRBD1 (5 bases). The CDR3 extends over 14 amino acids. Germline-derived CDR1 and CDR2 are SQVTM and ANQGSEA. The V and J ends lost 0 bases and 4 bases respectively, with 12 bases between them. In nucleotides, the CDR3 is TGCAGCGTTGAAGAGGGGGGAGTGGGCACTGAAGCTTTCTTT. It codes for CSVEEGGVGTEAFF. Together with reference TRBV29-1 and TRBJ1-1, the CDR3 gives the full variable domain: SAVISQKPSRDICQRGTSLTIQCQVDSQVTMMFWYRQQPGQSLTLIATANQGSEATYESGFVIDKFPISRPNLTFSTLTVSNMSPEDSSIYLCSVEEGGVGTEAFFGQGTRLTVV.

The chain joins TRBV30 to TRBJ1-4, with 8 positions matching TRBD1. The germline V gene encodes CDR1 GTSNPN and CDR2 SVGIG (reference sequence). CDR3 length equals 15 residues. The junction had 10 bases not matched to a gene; V was cut back by 2 bases and J by 8 bases. CDR3 nucleotides: TGTGCCTGGAGTCCACGGACAGGGCTTAGGGAAAAACTGTTTTTT. It yields the protein CAWSPRTGLREKLFF.

CDR3 bases: TGTGCCAGCAGCCGAATCCGTCTAGCGGGAGACTACAATGAGCAGTTCTTC. Translation: CASSRIRLAGDYNEQFF. The chain employs TRBV13 and TRBJ2-1, with 10 nucleotides matching TRBD2. Per germline, CDR1 PRHDT and CDR2 FYEKMQ (reference sequence). This CDR3 has 17 residues. V lost 5 bases and J lost 3; bases outside the gene matches: 10.

Worth noting for this clone: This specimen includes other DNA sequences encoding the same CDR3. This chain joins TRBV6-5 and TRBJ1-1, with 8 bases aligning to TRBD1. V trimming: 6 bases; J trimming: 2 bases; junction bases outside the gene matches: 5. Germline CDR1 is MNHEY and CDR2 is SVGAGI. CDR3 length: 14 residues. CDR3 coding DNA: TGTGCCAGCAGCTTCGACAGGGGAAACACTGAAGCTTTCTTT. Protein sequence: CASSFDRGNTEAFF.